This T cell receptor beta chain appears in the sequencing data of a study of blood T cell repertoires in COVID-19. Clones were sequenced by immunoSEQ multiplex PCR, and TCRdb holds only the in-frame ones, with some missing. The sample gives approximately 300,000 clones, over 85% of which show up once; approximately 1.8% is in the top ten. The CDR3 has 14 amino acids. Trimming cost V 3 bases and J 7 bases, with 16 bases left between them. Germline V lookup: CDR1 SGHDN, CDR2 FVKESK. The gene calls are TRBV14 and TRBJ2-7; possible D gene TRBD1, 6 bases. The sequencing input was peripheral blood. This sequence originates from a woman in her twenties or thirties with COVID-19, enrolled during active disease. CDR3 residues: CASSQKYRAGEQYF. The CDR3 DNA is TGTGCCAGCAGCCAGAAGTACAGGGCAGGAGAGCAGTACTTC.